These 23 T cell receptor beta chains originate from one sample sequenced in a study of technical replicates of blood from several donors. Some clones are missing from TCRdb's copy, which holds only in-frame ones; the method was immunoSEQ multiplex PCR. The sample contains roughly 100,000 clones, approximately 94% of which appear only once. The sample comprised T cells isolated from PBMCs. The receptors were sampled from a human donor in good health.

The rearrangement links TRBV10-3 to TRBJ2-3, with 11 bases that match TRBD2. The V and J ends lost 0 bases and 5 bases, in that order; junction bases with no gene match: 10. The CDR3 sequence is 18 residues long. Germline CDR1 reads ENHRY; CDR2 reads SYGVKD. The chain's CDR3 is CAISESTSGGGLIDTQYF. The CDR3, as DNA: TGTGCCATCAGTGAGTCTACTAGCGGGGGAGGATTAATAGATACGCAGTATTTT.

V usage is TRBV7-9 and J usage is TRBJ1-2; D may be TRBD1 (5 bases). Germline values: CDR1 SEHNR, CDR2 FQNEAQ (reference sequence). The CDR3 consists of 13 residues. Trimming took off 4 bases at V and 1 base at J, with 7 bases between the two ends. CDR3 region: CASSSGHNYGYTF. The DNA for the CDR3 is TGTGCCAGCAGCTCTGGACATAACTATGGCTACACCTTC.

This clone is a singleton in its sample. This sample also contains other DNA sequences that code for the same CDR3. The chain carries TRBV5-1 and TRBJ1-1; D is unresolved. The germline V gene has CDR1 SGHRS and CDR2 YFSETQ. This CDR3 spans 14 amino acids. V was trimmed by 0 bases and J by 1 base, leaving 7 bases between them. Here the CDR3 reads CASSLDRGNTEAFF. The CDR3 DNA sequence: TGCGCCAGCAGCTTGGATCGGGGGAACACTGAAGCTTTCTTT.

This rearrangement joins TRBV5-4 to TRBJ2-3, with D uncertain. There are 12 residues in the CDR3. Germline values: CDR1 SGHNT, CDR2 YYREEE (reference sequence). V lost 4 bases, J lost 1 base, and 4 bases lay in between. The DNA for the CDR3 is TGTGCCAGCAGCCCTGGCACAGATACGCAGTATTTT. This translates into CASSPGTDTQYF.

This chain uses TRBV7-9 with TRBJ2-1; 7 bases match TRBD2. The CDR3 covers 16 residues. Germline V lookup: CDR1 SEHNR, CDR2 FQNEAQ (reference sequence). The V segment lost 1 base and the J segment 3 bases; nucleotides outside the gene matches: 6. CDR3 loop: CASSLVLAEVYNEQFF. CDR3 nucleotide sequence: TGTGCCAGCAGCTTAGTTCTAGCGGAGGTCTACAATGAGCAGTTCTTC.

This CDR3 reads CASSPMTDYNEQFF. The CDR3 DNA reads TGTGCCAGCAGCCCTATGACTGACTACAATGAGCAGTTCTTC. The gene calls are TRBV7-2 and TRBJ2-1, with D uncertain. Trimming pared 5 bases from V and 3 bases from J, leaving 11 bases between. CDR3 length: 14 residues. Germline CDR1 is SGHTA and CDR2 is FQGNSA.

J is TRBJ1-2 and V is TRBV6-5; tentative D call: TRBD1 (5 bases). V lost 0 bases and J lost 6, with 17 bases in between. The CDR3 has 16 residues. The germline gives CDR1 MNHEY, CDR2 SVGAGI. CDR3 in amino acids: CASSYSKFRTTDGYTF. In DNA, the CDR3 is TGTGCCAGCAGTTACTCGAAGTTCCGGACAACAGATGGCTACACCTTC.

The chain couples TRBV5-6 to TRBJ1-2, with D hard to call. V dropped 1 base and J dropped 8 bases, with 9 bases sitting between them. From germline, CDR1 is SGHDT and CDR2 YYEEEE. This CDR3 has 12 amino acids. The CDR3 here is CASSLRGLGYTF. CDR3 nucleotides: TGTGCCAGCAGCTTGAGAGGATTGGGCTACACCTTC.

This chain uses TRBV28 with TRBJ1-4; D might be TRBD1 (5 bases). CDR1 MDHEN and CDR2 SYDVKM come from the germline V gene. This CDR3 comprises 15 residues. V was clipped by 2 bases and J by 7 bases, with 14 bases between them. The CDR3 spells CASSLPTGLPEKLFF. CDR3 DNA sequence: TGTGCCAGCAGTTTACCCACGGGACTCCCTGAAAAACTGTTTTTT.

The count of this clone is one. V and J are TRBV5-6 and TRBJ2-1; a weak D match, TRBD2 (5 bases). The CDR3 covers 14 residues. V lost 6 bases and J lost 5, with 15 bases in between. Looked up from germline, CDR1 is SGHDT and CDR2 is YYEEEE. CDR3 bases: TGTGCCAGCACCCCTAGAAGCGGCAACAATGAGCAGTTCTTC. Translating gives CASTPRSGNNEQFF. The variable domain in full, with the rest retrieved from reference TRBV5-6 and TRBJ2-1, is DAGVTQSPTHLIKTRGQQVTLRCSPKSGHDTVSWYQQALGQGPQFIFQYYEEEERQRGNFPDRFSGHQFPNYSSELNVNALLLGDSALYLCASTPRSGNNEQFFGPGTRLTVL.

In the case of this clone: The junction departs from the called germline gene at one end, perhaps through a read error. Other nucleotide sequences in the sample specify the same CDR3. Written as DNA, the CDR3 is TGTGCTAGCAGCCTAGACAGGGGGCTCTACAATGAGCAGTTCTTC. The encoded protein is CASSLDRGLYNEQFF. The rearrangement uses TRBV7-7 and TRBJ2-1, with 10 bases identical to TRBD1. The CDR3 is 15 amino acids. Germline-derived CDR1 and CDR2 are SSHAT and FNYEAQ (reference sequence).

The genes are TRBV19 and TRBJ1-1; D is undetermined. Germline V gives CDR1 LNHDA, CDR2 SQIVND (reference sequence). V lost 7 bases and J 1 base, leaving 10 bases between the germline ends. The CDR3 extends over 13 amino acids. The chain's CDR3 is CASTPGRNTEAFF. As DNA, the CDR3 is TGTGCCAGTACACCGGGGAGGAACACTGAAGCTTTCTTT.

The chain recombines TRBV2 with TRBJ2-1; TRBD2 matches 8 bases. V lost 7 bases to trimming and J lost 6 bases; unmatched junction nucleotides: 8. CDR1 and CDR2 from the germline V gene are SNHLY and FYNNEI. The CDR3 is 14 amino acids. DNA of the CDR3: TGTGCCAGCAACTCGGGACTAGGAAGCAATGAGCAGTTCTTC. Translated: CASNSGLGSNEQFF.

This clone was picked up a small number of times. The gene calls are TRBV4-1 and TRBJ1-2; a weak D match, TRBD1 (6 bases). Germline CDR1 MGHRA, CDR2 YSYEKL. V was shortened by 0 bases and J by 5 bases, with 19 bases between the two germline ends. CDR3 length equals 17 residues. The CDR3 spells CASSQDIGQLRGYGYTF. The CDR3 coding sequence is TGCGCCAGCAGCCAAGATATCGGACAGTTGAGGGGGTATGGCTACACCTTC.

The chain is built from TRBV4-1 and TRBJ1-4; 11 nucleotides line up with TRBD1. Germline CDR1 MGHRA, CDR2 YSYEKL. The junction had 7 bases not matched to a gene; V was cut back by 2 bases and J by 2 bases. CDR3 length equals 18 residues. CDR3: CASSQTPDRGPTNEKLFF. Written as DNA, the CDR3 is TGCGCCAGCAGCCAAACTCCGGACAGGGGGCCTACTAATGAAAAACTGTTTTTT.

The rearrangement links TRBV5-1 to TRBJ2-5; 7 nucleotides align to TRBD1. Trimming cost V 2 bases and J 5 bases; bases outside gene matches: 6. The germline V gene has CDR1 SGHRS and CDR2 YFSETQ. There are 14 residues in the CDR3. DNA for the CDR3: TGCGCCAGCAGCTTTGGGACAGCCGGGGAGACCCAGTACTTC. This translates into CASSFGTAGETQYF.

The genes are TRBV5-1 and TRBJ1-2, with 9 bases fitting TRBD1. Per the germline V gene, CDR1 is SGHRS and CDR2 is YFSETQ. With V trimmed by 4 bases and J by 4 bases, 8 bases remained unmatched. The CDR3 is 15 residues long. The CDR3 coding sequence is TGCGCCAGCAGCCCTAGGGACAGGGAAGGCTATGGCTACACCTTC. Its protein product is CASSPRDREGYGYTF. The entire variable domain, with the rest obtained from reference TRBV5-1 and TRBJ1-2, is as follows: KAGVTQTPRYLIKTRGQQVTLSCSPISGHRSVSWYQQTPGQGLQFLFEYFSETQRNKGNFPGRFSGRQFSNSRSEMNVSTLELGDSALYLCASSPRDREGYGYTFGSGTRLTVV.

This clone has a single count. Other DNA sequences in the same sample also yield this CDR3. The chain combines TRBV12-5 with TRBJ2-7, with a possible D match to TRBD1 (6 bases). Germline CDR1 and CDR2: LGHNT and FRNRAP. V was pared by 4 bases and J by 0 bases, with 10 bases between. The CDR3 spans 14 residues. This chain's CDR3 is CASGSPDSSYEQYF. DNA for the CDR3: TGTGCTAGTGGTTCCCCGGACAGCTCCTACGAGCAGTACTTC.

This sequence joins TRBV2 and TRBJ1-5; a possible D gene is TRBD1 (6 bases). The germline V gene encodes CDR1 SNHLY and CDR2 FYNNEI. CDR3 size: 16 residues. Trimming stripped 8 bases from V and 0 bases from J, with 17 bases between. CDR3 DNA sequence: TGTGCCAGCGCCGGGACAACCAGCTATAGCAATCAGCCCCAGCATTTT. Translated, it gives CASAGTTSYSNQPQHF.

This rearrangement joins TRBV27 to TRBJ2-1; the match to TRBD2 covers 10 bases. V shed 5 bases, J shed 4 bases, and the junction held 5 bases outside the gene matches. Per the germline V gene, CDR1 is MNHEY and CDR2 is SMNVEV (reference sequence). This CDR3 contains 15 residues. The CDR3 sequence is CASSALAGVYNEQFF. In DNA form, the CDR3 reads TGTGCCAGCAGTGCCCTAGCGGGAGTTTACAATGAGCAGTTCTTC.

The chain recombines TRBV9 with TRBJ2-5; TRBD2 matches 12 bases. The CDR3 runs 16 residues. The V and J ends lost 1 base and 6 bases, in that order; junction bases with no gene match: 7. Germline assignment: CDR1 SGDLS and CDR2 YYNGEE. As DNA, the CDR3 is TGTGCCAGCAGCGTATACGCTAGCGGGGGGGCAAAGACCCAGTACTTC. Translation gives CASSVYASGGAKTQYF.

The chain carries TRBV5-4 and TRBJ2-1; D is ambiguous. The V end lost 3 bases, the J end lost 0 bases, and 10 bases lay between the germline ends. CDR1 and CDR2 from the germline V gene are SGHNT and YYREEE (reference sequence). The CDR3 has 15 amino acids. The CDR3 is CASSSIKSSYNEQFF. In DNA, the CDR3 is TGTGCCAGCAGCTCCATAAAGAGCTCCTACAATGAGCAGTTCTTC.

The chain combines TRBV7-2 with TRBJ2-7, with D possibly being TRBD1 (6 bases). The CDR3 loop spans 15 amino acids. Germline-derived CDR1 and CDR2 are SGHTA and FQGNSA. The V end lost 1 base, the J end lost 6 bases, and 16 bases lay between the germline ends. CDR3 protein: CASSLGTAGGLEQYF. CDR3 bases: TGTGCCAGCAGCTTAGGGACAGCAGGTGGCCTCGAGCAGTACTTC.